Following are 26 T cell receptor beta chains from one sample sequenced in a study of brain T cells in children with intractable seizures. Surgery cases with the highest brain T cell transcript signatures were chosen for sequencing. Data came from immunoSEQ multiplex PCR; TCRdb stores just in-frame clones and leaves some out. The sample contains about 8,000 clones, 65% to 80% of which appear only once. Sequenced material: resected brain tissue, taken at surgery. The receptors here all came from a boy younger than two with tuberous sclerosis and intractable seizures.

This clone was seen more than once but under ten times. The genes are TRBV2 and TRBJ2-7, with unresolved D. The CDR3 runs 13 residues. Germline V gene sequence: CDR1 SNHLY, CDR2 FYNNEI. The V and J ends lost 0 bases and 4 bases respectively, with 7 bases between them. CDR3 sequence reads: CASSEAQNYEQYF. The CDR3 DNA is TGTGCCAGCAGTGAAGCGCAGAATTACGAGCAGTACTTC.

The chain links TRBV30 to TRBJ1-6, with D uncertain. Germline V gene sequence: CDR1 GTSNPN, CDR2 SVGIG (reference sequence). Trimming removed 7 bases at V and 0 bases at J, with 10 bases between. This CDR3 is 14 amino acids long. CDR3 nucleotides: TGTGCCTCCTCACAGAGCTCCTATAATTCACCCCTCCACTTT. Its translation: CASSQSSYNSPLHF.

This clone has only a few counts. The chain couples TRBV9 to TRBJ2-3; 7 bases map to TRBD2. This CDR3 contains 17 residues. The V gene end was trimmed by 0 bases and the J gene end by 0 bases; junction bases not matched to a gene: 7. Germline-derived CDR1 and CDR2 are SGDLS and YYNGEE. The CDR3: CASSVGRLAVSTDTQYF. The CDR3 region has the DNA TGTGCCAGCAGCGTAGGGCGGCTAGCGGTTAGCACAGATACGCAGTATTTT.

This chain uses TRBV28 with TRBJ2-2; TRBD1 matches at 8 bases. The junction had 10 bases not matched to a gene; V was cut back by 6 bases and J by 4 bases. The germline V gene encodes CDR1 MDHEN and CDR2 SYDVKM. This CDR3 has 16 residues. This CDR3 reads CASRETDRGGTGELFF. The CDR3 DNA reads TGTGCCAGCAGGGAAACCGACAGGGGTGGCACCGGGGAGCTGTTTTTT. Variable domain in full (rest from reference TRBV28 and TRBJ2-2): DVKVTQSSRYLVKRTGEKVFLECVQDMDHENMFWYRQDPGLGLRLIYFSYDVKMKEKGDIPEGYSVSREKKERFSLILESASTNQTSMYLCASRETDRGGTGELFFGEGSRLTVL.

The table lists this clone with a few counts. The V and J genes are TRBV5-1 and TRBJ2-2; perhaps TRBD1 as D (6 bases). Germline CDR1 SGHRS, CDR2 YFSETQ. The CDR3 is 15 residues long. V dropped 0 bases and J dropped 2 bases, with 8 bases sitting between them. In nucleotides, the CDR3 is TGCGCCAGCAGCTTGGCAGGGGTTAACACCGGGGAGCTGTTTTTT. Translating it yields CASSLAGVNTGELFF. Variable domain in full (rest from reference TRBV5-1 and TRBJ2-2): KAGVTQTPRYLIKTRGQQVTLSCSPISGHRSVSWYQQTPGQGLQFLFEYFSETQRNKGNFPGRFSGRQFSNSRSEMNVSTLELGDSALYLCASSLAGVNTGELFFGEGSRLTVL.

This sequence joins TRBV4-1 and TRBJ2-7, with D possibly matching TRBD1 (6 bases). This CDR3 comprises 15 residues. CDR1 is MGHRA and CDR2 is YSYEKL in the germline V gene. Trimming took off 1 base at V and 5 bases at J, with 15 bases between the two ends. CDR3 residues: CASSQVFQGRDEQYF. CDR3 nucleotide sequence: TGCGCCAGCAGCCAAGTTTTCCAGGGGCGTGACGAGCAGTACTTC.

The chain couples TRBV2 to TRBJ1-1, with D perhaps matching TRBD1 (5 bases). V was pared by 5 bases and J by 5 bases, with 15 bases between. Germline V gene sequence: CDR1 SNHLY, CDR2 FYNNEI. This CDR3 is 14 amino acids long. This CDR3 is CASSSGARFTEAFF. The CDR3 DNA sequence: TGTGCCAGCAGTAGCGGGGCGAGATTTACTGAAGCTTTCTTT.

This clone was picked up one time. The CDR3 sequence: CASSLGGSSYNEQFF. CDR3 DNA sequence: TGTGCCAGCAGCTTGGGCGGGAGCTCCTACAATGAGCAGTTCTTC. The rearrangement joins TRBV5-8 to TRBJ2-1; 7 bases are shared with TRBD2. V shed 0 bases and J 0 bases; nucleotides not matched to a gene: 0. CDR1 SGHTS and CDR2 YDEGEE come from the germline V gene. The CDR3 covers 15 residues.

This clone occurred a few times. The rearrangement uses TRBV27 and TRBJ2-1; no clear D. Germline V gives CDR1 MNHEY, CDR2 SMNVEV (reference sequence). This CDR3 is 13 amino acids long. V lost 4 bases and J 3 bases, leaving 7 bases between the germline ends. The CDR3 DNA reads TGTGCCAGCAGTTCCTCCCTCTACAATGAGCAGTTCTTC. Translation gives CASSSSLYNEQFF.

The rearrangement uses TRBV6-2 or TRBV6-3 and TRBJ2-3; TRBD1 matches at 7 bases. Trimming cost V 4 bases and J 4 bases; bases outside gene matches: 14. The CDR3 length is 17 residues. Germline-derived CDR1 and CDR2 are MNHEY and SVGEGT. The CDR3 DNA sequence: TGTGCCAGCAGTTCGGGACAGCTTATCCGTATGGCAGATACGCAGTATTTT. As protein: CASSSGQLIRMADTQYF.

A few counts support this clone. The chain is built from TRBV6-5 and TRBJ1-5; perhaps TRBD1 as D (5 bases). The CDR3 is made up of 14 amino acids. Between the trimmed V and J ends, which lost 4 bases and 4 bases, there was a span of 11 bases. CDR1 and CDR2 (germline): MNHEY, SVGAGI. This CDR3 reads CASSFVGVNQPQHF. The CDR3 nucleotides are TGTGCCAGCAGTTTTGTAGGGGTTAATCAGCCCCAGCATTTT.

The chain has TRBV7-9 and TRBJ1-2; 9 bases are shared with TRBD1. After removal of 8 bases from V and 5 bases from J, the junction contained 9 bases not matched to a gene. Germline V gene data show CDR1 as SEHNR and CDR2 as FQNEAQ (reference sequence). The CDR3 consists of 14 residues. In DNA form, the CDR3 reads TGTGCCAGCGGACCGGGACAGGGAGGGTATGGCTACACCTTC. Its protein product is CASGPGQGGYGYTF.

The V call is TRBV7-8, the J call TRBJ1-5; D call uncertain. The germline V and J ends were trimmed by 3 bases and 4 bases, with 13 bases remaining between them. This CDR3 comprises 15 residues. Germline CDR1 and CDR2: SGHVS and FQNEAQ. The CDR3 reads CASSFGRIGNQPQHF. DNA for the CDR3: TGTGCCAGCAGCTTCGGGAGAATCGGGAATCAGCCCCAGCATTTT.

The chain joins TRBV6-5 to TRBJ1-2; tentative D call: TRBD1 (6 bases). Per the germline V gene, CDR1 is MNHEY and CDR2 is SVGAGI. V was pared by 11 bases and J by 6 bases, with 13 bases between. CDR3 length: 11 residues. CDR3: CAYWDTDGYTF. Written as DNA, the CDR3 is TGTGCCTACTGGGACACGGATGGCTACACCTTC.

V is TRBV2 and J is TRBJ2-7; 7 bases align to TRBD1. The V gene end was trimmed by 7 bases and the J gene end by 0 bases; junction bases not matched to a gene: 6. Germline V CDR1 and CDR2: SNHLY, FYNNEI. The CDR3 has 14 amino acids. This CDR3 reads CASKIGTVSYEQYF. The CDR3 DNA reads TGTGCCAGCAAAATTGGGACAGTCTCCTACGAGCAGTACTTC. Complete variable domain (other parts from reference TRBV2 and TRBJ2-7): EPEVTQTPSHQVTQMGQEVILRCVPISNHLYFYWYRQILGQKVEFLVSFYNNEISEKSEIFDDQFSVERPDGSNFTLKIRSTKLEDSAMYFCASKIGTVSYEQYFGPGTRLTVT.

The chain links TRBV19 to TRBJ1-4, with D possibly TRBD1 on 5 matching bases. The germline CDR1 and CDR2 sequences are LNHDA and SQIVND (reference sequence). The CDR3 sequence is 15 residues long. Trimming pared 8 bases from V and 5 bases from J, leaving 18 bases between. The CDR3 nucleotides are TGTGCCAGTCGTGGACGGGGCGCGGCGAATGAAAAACTGTTTTTT. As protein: CASRGRGAANEKLFF. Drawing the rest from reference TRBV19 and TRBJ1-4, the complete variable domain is DGGITQSPKYLFRKEGQNVTLSCEQNLNHDAMYWYRQDPGQGLRLIYYSQIVNDFQKGDIAEGYSVSREKKESFPLTVTSAQKNPTAFYLCASRGRGAANEKLFFGSGTQLSVL.

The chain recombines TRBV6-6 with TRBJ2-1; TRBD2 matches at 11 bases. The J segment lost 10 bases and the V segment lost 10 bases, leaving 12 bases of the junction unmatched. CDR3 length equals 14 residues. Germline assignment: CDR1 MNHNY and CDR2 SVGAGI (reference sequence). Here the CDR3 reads CAILAGAIKGEQFF. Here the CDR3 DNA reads TGTGCCATACTAGCGGGGGCTATAAAGGGAGAGCAGTTCTTC.

The CDR3 loop is CSGGGGYGYTF. The CDR3 DNA is TGCAGTGGCGGGGGGGGGTATGGCTACACCTTC. The rearrangement links TRBV20-1 to TRBJ1-2, with D possibly TRBD1 on 5 matching bases. Between the trimmed V and J ends, which lost 7 bases and 5 bases, there was a span of 11 bases. The CDR3 has 11 amino acids. In germline, CDR1 is DFQATT, CDR2 SNEGSKA (reference sequence).

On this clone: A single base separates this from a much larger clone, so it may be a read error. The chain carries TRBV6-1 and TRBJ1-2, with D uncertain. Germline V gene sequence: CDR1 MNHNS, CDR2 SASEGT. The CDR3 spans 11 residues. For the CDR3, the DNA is TGTGCCATCCGACTGGTCTATGACTACACCTTC. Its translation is CAIRLVYDYTF.

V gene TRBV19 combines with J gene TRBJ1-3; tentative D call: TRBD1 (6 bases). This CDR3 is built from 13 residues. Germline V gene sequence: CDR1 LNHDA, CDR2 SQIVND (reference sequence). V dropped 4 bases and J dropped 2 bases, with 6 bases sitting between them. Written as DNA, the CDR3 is TGTGCCAGTAGTACAGGGGCTGGAAACACCATATATTTT. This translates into CASSTGAGNTIYF.

The CDR3 DNA reads TGCAGTGCTAGTGAACTAGCGGATACTAGCACAGATACGCAGTATTTT. It translates to CSASELADTSTDTQYF. The rearrangement links TRBV20-1 to TRBJ2-3; 8 bases line up with TRBD2. This CDR3 contains 16 residues. The junction had 8 bases not matched to a gene; V was cut back by 3 bases and J by 0 bases. CDR1 is DFQATT, CDR2 SNEGSKA, per germline (reference sequence).

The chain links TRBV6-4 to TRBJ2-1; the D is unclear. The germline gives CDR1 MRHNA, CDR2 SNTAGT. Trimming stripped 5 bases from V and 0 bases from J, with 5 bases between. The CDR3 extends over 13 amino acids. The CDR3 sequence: CASSYSSYNEQFF. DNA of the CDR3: TGTGCCAGCAGTTACAGCTCCTACAATGAGCAGTTCTTC.

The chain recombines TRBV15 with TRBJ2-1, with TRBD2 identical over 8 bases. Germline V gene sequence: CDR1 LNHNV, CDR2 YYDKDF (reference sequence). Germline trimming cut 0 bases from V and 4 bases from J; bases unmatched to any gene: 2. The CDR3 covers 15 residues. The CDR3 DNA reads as TGTGCCACCAGCAGAGAGCGGGAGGCTTACAATGAGCAGTTCTTC. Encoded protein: CATSREREAYNEQFF.

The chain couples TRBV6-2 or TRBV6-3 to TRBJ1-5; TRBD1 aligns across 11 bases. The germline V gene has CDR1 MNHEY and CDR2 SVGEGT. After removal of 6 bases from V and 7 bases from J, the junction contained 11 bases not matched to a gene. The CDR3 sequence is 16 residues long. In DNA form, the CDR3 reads TGTGCCAGCAGCCGCAACGGACAGGGGGCCCGACAGCCCCAGCATTTT. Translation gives CASSRNGQGARQPQHF.

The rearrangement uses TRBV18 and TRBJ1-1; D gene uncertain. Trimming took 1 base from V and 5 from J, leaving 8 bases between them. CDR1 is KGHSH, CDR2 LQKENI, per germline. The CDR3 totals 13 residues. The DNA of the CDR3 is TGTGCCAGCTCACCACAAGACGGGACTGAAGCTTTCTTT. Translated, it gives CASSPQDGTEAFF.

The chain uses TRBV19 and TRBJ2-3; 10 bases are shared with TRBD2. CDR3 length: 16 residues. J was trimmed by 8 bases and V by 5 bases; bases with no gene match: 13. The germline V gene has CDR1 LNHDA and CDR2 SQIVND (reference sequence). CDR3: CASSLGLAEYRGTQYF. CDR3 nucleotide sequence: TGTGCCAGTAGTCTCGGACTAGCGGAATACCGTGGTACGCAGTATTTT.